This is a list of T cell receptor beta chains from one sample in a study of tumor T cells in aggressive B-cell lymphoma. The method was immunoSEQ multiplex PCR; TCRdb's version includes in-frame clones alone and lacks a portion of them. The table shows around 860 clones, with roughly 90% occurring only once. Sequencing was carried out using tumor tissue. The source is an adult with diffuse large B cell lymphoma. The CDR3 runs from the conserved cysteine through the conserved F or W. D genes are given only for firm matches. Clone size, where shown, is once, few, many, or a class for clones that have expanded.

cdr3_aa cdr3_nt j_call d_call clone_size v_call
CASSPSSSYNEQFF TGTGCCAGCAGTCCTTCGAGCTCCTACAATGAGCAGTTCTTC TRBJ2-1 NA once TRBV27
CASSVASGTDTQYF TGTGCCAGCAGTGTAGCTAGCGGCACAGATACGCAGTATTTT TRBJ2-3 NA NA TRBV6-1
CASSRDSGTDTQYF TGTGCCAGCAGTCGGGACTCAGGCACAGATACGCAGTATTTT TRBJ2-3 NA NA TRBV28
CASSLQGGSPLHF TGTGCCAGCAGCTTACAGGGTGGATCACCCCTCCACTTT TRBJ1-6 NA NA TRBV7-9
CASSGDRGRELFF TGTGCCAGCAGTGGGGACAGGGGCAGGGAGCTGTTTTTT TRBJ2-2 TRBD1 once TRBV2
CASSEWYNGYTF TGTGCCAGCAGTGAATGGTACAATGGCTACACCTTC TRBJ1-2 NA NA TRBV6-1
CASSQHTGELFF TGTGCCAGCAGTCAACATACCGGGGAGCTGTTTTTT TRBJ2-2 NA NA TRBV6-6
CSVGGDRALPAKNIQYF TGCAGCGTTGGGGGGGACAGGGCCCTACCCGCCAAAAACATTCAGTACTTC TRBJ2-4 TRBD1 NA TRBV29-1
CASKSDGGNQPQHF TGTGCCAGCAAGTCGGACGGGGGTAATCAGCCCCAGCATTTT TRBJ1-5 NA NA TRBV2
CASSLDLAGVAEQYF TGTGCCAGCAGCTTAGATCTAGCGGGGGTGGCCGAGCAGTACTTC TRBJ2-7 TRBD2 NA TRBV11-2
CASSKDRRWGYEQYF TGTGCCAGCTCAAAGGACAGGCGATGGGGGTACGAGCAGTACTTC TRBJ2-7 TRBD1 NA TRBV18
CASSVARGHGYTF TGTGCCAGCAGCGTAGCCAGGGGGCATGGCTACACCTTC TRBJ1-2 TRBD1 few TRBV9
CASSLRLAGGISSYNEQFF TGTGCCAGCAGCTTAAGACTAGCGGGAGGAATTAGCTCCTACAATGAGCAGTTCTTC TRBJ2-1 TRBD2 NA TRBV5-6
CASSTNRGEQYF TGTGCCAGCAGCACCAACAGGGGCGAGCAGTACTTC TRBJ2-7 TRBD1 NA TRBV7-3
CASSLAGELFF TGTGCCAGCAGCCTCGCCGGGGAGCTGTTTTTT TRBJ2-2 NA NA TRBV7-2
CASSPILDGLAPYNEQFF TGTGCCAGCAGCCCTATACTGGATGGACTAGCGCCCTACAATGAGCAGTTCTTC TRBJ2-1 TRBD2 NA TRBV11-2
CASSQERDPFNEQFF TGCGCCAGCAGCCAAGAGCGGGACCCTTTCAATGAGCAGTTCTTC TRBJ2-1 NA NA TRBV4-1
CASSSLADRGLDYGYTF TGTGCCAGCAGCTCCCTAGCTGACAGGGGGCTTGACTATGGCTACACCTTC TRBJ1-2 TRBD1 NA TRBV5-4
CASSRGEGGEQFF TGTGCCAGCAGTCGGGGGGAAGGGGGTGAGCAGTTCTTC TRBJ2-1 NA NA TRBV9
CASSVRLAGDAEQYF TGTGCCAGCAGTGTCCGACTAGCGGGGGACGCCGAGCAGTACTTC TRBJ2-7 TRBD2 NA TRBV27
CASSFPRGGNTGELFF TGTGCCAGCAGCTTCCCCCGCGGGGGGAACACCGGGGAGCTGTTTTTT TRBJ2-2 TRBD2 once TRBV9
CASSQTDRVNEQYF TGTGCCAGCAGTCAAACCGACAGGGTTAACGAGCAGTACTTC TRBJ2-7 TRBD1 once TRBV28
CASSLRGYQPQYF TGTGCCAGCAGTTTGCGGGGATATCAGCCCCAGTATTTT TRBJ2-3 NA NA TRBV28
CASSLRPGLTEAFF TGCGCCAGCAGCTTGCGGCCGGGTCTCACTGAAGCTTTCTTT TRBJ1-1 NA NA TRBV5-1
CASSVEAQGAYEQYF TGTGCCAGCAGCGTAGAAGCACAGGGGGCCTACGAGCAGTACTTC TRBJ2-7 TRBD1 few TRBV9
CSAGTDQPQHF TGCAGTGCCGGGACAGATCAGCCCCAGCATTTT TRBJ1-5 TRBD1 NA TRBV20-1
CASSPNWAQETQYF TGCGCCAGCAGCCCCAATTGGGCCCAAGAGACCCAGTACTTC TRBJ2-5 NA NA TRBV4-1
CASTRTTTLTGELFF TGCGCCAGCACCAGGACAACTACTCTCACCGGGGAGCTGTTTTTT TRBJ2-2 NA NA TRBV10-2
CSVLRFTGELFF TGCAGCGTCCTAAGATTCACCGGGGAGCTGTTTTTT TRBJ2-2 NA NA TRBV29-1
CASSDNSYNEQFF TGTGCCAGCAGTGACAACTCCTACAATGAGCAGTTCTTC TRBJ2-1 NA once TRBV25-1
CASSQDVSRVWEQYF TGCGCCAGCAGCCAAGATGTAAGTCGGGTCTGGGAGCAGTACTTC TRBJ2-7 NA NA TRBV4-1
CASSRRQGGHEQYF TGTGCCAGCAGCCGCCGACAGGGGGGGCACGAGCAGTATTTC TRBJ2-7 TRBD1 few TRBV7-8